This entry is about one T cell receptor beta chain. The data derive from a study of control samples from healthy donors and cancer patients. The V and J ends lost 2 bases and 2 bases respectively, with 10 bases between them. Germline V CDR1 and CDR2: MNHEY, SVGEGT. The length of the CDR3 is 14 residues. The data were produced by immunoSEQ multiplex PCR, yet TCRdb's version contains in-frame clones alone and is incomplete. The table records around 89,000 clones, around 80% of them present only once. The V call is TRBV6-2 or TRBV6-3, the J call TRBJ2-7; tentatively, D is TRBD1 or TRBD2 (5 bases each). The sequence came from a woman in her fifties or sixties in good health. What was sequenced was blood. The CDR3 nucleotides read TGTGCCAGCAGTTACGGGACCGCCACCTACGAGCAGTACTTC. The encoded protein is CASSYGTATYEQYF.